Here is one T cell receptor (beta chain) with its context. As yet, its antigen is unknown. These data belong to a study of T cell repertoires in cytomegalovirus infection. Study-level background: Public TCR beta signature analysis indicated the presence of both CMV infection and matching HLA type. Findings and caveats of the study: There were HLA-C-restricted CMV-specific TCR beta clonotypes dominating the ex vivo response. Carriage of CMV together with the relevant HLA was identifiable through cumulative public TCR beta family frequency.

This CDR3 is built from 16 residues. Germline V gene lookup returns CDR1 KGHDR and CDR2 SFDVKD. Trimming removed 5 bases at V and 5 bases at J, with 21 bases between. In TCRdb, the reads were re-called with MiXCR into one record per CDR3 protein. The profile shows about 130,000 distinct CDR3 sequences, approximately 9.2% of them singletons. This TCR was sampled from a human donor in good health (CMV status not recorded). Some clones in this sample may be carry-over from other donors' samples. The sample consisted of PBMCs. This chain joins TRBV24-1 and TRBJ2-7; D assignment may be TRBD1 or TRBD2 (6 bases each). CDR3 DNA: TGTGCCACCAGTGCAGACCCGCCAGGGGACTTCCACGAGCAGTACTTC. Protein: CATSADPPGDFHEQYF.